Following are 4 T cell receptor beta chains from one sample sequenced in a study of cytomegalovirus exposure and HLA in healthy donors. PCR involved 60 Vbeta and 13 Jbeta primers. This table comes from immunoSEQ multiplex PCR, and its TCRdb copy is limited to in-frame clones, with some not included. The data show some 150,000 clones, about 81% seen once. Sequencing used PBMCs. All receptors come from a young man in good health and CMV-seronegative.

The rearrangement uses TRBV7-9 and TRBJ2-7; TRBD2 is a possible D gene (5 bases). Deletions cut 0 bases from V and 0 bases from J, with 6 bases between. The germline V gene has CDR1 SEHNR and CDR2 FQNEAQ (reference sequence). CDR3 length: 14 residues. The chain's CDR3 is CASSLAGSSYEQYF. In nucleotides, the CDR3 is TGTGCCAGCAGCTTAGCAGGGAGCTCCTACGAGCAGTACTTC.

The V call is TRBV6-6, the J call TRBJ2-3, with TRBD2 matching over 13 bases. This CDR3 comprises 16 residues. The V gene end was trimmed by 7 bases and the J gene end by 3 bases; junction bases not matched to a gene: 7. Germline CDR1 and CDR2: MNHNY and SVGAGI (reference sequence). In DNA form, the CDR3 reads TGTGCCAGCACCACGGAGGGACTAGCGGGGACAGATACGCAGTATTTT. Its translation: CASTTEGLAGTDTQYF.

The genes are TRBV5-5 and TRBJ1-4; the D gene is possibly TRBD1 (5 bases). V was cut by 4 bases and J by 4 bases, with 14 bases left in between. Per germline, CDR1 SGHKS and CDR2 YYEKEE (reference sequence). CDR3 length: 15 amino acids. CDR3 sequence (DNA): TGTGCCAGCAGCCCTACCTGGGGCTTTAATGAAAAACTGTTTTTT. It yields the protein CASSPTWGFNEKLFF.

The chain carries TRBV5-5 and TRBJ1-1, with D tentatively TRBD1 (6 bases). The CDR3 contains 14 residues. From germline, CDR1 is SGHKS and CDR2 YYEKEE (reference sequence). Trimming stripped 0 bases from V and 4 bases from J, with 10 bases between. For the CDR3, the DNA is TGTGCCAGCAGCTTGGACAGGGTGGCCACTGAAGCTTTCTTT. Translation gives CASSLDRVATEAFF.